This TCR beta chain was sequenced in a study of blood T cell repertoires in COVID-19. Across the study: Collection of acute and convalescent COVID-19 samples took place in the United States, Italy and Spain. T cells, B-cell-depleted T cells, or PBMCs provided the cDNA or gDNA that served as material.

Original handling: Nucleated cell counts were estimated from reference gene primer amplification. Assay: immunoSEQ multiplex PCR; the TCRdb copy retains only in-frame clones and omits some. V and J calls and clone size are given by that table; D and trimming were obtained from the DNA. The sample consists of about 110,000 clones, over 65% of them appearing once. The receptor comes from an older woman with acute or convalescent COVID-19. Sequencing was performed on peripheral blood.

The CDR3 is CASSFLVSSYNEQFF. In DNA, the CDR3 is TGTGCCAGCAGTTTTCTTGTGAGCTCCTACAATGAGCAGTTCTTC. The chain combines TRBV27 with TRBJ2-1; D is uncertain. Per germline, CDR1 MNHEY and CDR2 SMNVEV (reference sequence). The CDR3 consists of 15 residues. V was trimmed by 3 bases and J by 0 bases, leaving 9 bases between them.